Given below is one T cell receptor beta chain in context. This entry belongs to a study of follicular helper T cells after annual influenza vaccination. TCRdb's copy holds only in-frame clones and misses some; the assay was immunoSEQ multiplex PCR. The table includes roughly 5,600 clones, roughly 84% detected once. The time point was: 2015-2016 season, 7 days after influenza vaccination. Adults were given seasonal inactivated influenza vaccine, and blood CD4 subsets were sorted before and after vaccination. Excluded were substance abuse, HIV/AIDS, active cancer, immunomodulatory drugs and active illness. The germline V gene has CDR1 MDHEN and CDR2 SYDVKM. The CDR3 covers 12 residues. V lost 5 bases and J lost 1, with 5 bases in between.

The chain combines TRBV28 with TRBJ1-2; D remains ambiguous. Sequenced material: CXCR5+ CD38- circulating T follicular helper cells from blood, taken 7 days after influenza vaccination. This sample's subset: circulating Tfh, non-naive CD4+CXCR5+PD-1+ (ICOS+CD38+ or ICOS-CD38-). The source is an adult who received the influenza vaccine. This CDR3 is CASSNLNYGYTF. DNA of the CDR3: TGTGCCAGCAGTAACCTTAACTATGGCTACACCTTC.